Listed here is a single TCR beta chain. Its cognate antigen has yet to be identified. No base quality information exists; no much larger clone differs at one position. In the prospective study, participants were about 18 to 95 years old, resided in about two dozen geographic areas of the United States, and were enrolled through a virtual design. Cohort assignment in the prospective study relied on participant-reported clinical history from a screening survey and a study questionnaire. For ImmuneRACE Cohort 3, a participant was defined as recovered based on two consecutive negative NP/OP PCR tests, clearance by a healthcare professional, or resolution of symptoms. In the prospective study, whole blood, serum and a nasopharyngeal or oropharyngeal swab were collected from each participant by mobile phlebotomists. Prospective study participants could optionally give additional blood draws and questionnaires over an approximately two-month period. Before DNA extraction, blood samples from the prospective study were shipped at room temperature or frozen.

TCRbeta CDR3 regions were amplified from genomic DNA by means of the immunoSEQ Assay, a bias-controlled multiplex PCR. The authors processed their data as follows. Within the assay, amplification of reference gene primers was used to estimate how many nucleated cells each sample contained. To quantify the absolute abundance of each unique TCRbeta CDR3 rearrangement, sequence reads were collapsed and filtered. For each sample, productive Simpson clonality was calculated as the square root of Simpson's diversity index over productive rearrangements. TCRdb took this table from immuneACCESS and kept in-frame rearrangements with V and J called. Such tables lack part of the clones; where checked against another copy, unresolved V genes explain under half of the gap, and the rest is unexplained. V, J and clone size are those of that table, while D and trimming were read from the DNA. This sample comprises fewer than 300,000 clones, 85% of them detected only once. The ten largest clonotypes hold 2% to 3% of the sample.

This entry belongs to a study of blood T cell repertoires in COVID-19 (dated by TCRdb to the early 2020s). Study-wide context: The collaborator samples originated in the United States, Italy and Spain and spanned the acute and convalescent phases of COVID-19. The material from the prospective study consisted of cDNA or gDNA derived from T cells, B-cell-depleted T cells, or PBMCs. The dataset comprised deeply sampled blood TCRbeta repertoires from subjects exposed to, actively infected with, or recovered from COVID-19. The repertoires were made available in a free public database intended to serve as a resource for research on the immune response to SARS-CoV-2. The samples were drawn from two sources: the first 160 participants of the ongoing ImmuneRACE study, and 1,000 to 1,500 subjects contributed by 6 global collaborators. Nearly every sample came with metadata listing a de-identified subject ID, COVID-19 status, age in years and sex. Where available, HLA class I and class II types were taken from metadata supplied by the sample provider and were not determined by assay-based typing. What the research found in general, with its limitations: How much clinical and demographic metadata was included differed by source and by participant, and the metadata was provided uncurated.

The CDR3 contains 14 residues, cysteine and phenylalanine counted. The sequence is cut down to CDR3 DNA, 42 bases in frame from base 1. Cut back by 4 bases and 5 bases, the V and J ends lie 15 bases apart. CDR1 and CDR2 (SGHRS, YFSETQ) derive from the germline V gene. The sequenced sample was PBMCs or T cells enriched from blood (not recorded which). The receptor's source is a woman between 45 and 60 years old who had recovered from COVID-19. The rearrangement combines TRBV5-1 with TRBJ2-5; D gene: possibly TRBD1, on 6 matching bases. The CDR3 protein is CASSAIDRPETQYF. The nucleotide sequence reads TGCGCCAGCAGCGCAATTGACAGGCCGGAGACCCAGTACTTC.